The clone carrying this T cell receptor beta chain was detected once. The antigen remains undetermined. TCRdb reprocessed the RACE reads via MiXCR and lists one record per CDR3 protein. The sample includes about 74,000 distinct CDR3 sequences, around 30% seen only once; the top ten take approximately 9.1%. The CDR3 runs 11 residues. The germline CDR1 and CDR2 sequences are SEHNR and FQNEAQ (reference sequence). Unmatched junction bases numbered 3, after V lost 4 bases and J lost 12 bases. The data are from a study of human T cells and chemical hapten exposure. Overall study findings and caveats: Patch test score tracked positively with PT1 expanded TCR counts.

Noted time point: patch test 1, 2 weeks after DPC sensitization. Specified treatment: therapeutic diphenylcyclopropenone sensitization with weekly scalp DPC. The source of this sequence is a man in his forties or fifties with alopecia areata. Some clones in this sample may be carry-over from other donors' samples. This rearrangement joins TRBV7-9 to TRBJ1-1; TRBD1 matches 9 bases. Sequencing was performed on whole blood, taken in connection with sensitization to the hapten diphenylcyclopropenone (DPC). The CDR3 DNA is TGTGCCAGCAGCTCCGGGACAGGGACTTTCTTT. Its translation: CASSSGTGTFF.